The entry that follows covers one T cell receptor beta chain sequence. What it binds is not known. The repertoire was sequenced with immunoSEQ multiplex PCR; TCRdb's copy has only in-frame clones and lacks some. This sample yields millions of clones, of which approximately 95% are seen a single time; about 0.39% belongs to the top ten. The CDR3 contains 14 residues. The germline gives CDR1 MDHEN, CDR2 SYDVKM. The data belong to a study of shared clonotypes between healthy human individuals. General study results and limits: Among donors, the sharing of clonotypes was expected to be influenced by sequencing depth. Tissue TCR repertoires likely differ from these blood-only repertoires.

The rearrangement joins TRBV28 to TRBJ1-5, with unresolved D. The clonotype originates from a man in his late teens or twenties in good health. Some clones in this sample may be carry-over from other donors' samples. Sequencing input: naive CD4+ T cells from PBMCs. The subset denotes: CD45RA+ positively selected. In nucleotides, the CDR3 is TGTGCTACCGTGTTGGGCCAGTTCAATCAGCCCCAGCATTTT. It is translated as CATVLGQFNQPQHF.